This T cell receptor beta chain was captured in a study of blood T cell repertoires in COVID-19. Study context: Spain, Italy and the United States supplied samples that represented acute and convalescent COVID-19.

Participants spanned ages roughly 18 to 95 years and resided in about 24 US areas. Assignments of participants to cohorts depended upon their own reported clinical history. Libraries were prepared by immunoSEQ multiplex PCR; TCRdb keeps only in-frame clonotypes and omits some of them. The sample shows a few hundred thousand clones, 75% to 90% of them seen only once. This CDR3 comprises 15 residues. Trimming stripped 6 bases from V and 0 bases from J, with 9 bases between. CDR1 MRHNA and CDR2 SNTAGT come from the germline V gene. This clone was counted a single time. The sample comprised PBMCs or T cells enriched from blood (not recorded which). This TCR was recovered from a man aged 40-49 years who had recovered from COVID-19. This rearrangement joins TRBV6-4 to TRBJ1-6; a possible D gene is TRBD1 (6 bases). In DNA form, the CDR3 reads TGTGCCAGCAGCCAGGGACACTCCTATAATTCACCCCTCCACTTT. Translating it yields CASSQGHSYNSPLHF.